Reported below is one T cell receptor (beta chain). This clone was observed once. Which antigen it targets is not known. Base qualities are not at hand, and no much larger clone is one base apart. The entire isolated RNA was reverse transcribed using the High Capacity cDNA Reverse Transcription Kit, and thus expressed TCRB transcripts were sequenced. Deep immunoSEQ sequencing was applied to naive, central memory and regulatory T cell samples, giving an average of roughly 3.5 million total reads per sample. After sorted cells were lysed in RLT buffer, RNA was extracted with DNase-treated RNeasy Micro or Mini kits, with the choice depending on cell number. Each cell subset was processed separately to prevent cross-contamination, with patient and healthy donor samples processed together. Using the immunoSEQ multiplex PCR, TCRB sequences were amplified from cDNA into 87-bp fragments spanning the CDR3 region. The amplicons were sequenced using the Illumina HiSeq platform. The study's processing was this. Synthetic template baselines were used to correct PCR bias computationally, reads within Hamming distance 2 were collapsed together, and singletons that could not be merged were discarded. Reads were aligned to IMGT to assign V, D and J genes, CDR3 length, and insertions or deletions at six rearrangement sites. Within each subset, clonotype counts were normalized to the number of sorted cells before true diversity and Gini coefficients were calculated with the tcR R package. The overlap coefficient, calculated on TCRB nucleotide sequences, was used to measure repertoire sharing. As stored in TCRdb, this immuneACCESS dataset retains in-frame rearrangements with V and J assigned. A fraction of the clones does not appear; measured against another copy, unresolved V genes explain less than half of the discrepancy, and the remainder lacks a known reason. V and J calls plus clone size are reproduced from that table; the DNA served to infer D and trimming. This sample comprises 200,000 to 250,000 clones, 25% to 35% of them detected only once. Of the sample, more than 3% is held by the ten largest clones.

Reading from cysteine to phenylalanine, the CDR3 counts 14 amino acids. The CDR3 DNA has 42 bases and is translated from base 1. Trimming at the junction amounts to 1 base on V and 2 bases on J, and the germline ends lie 11 bases apart. CDR1 and CDR2, per the germline V gene (reference sequence), are GTSNPN and SVGIG. This record belongs to a study of beta chain features in type 1 diabetes listed by TCRdb under 2018. Describing the broader study: No differences in mean age, gender distribution, total cell number or subset yield were found between patients and healthy donors. Whereas all 28 donors provided naive and central memory subsets, regulatory and stem cell-like memory subsets were isolated from just 8 patients and about 8 healthy donors. A total of roughly 110 million sorted cells were examined across all samples, and the number of cells per subset was strongly correlated with RNA yield. In the study, recently diagnosed type 1 diabetes patients and matched healthy donors were compared on the TCRB repertoires of their sorted circulating CD4+ T cell subsets. Beyond this particular receptor, the publication reports: A moderate but significant shortening of TCRB CDR3 length was observed in type 1 diabetes patients in all four CD4+ subsets. Shorter templates might be favored by PCR, yet because patient and control samples were amplified and corrected together, any such skew would affect both groups equally. Because small numbers of individuals were included in the HLA sub-analyses, any influence of HLA type on TCRB rearrangement was left unresolved. Sequencing cDNA rather than genomic DNA could over-represent highly expressing activated cells, although activation and CD3 levels did not differ between groups. At VDJ recombination sites, type 1 diabetes patients had fewer insertions and more deleted nucleotides, which implies abnormalities in thymic rearrangement. Naive, central memory and regulatory TCRB repertoires appeared to be more alike among patients than among healthy donors.

From each donor, a single peripheral blood sample of approximately 110 mL on average was drawn into heparinised tubes. Naive, central memory, regulatory and stem cell-like memory CD4+ T cells were sorted on a BD FACSAria II using a panel including CD45RO, CCR7, CD25, CD127, CD95 and CD27. Every sorted population had a purity above 95%. PBMCs were isolated right away by Lymphoprep density gradient centrifugation and were stained directly, without culture. So that batch effects would be minimized, each experiment stained and sorted samples in pairs, pairing one healthy donor with one patient. This chain joins TRBV30 to TRBJ1-2, with the D segment identity uncertain. The clonotype comes from a man younger than 40 in good health. What was sequenced was central memory CD4+ T cells from blood. The bases read TGTGCCTGGAGTGACCGGACGGCAAACTATGGCTACACCTTC. This codes for CAWSDRTANYGYTF.